The rows below give T cell receptor beta chains drawn from one sample of a study of T cells in Graves' hyperthyroidism and ophthalmopathy. MiXCR, applied by TCRdb to the multiplex PCR reads, yields one record per CDR3 protein. Among over 500,000 distinct CDR3 sequences listed, roughly 15% were seen once. The sample was blood. The receptors were gathered from a woman between 18 and 29 years old with Graves' ophthalmopathy. CDR3s include the opening cysteine and the closing phenylalanine or tryptophan. D genes are given only for firm matches. Clone size, where shown, is once, few, many, or a class for clones that have expanded.

j_call v_call d_call clone_size cdr3_aa cdr3_nt
TRBJ1-2 TRBV18 . many CASSPMGDKYYGYTF TGTGCCAGCTCACCAATGGGAGACAAATACTATGGCTACACCTTC
TRBJ2-1 TRBV2 TRBD2 many CASSAGLAGDNEQFF TGTGCCAGCAGCGCCGGACTAGCGGGGGACAATGAGCAGTTCTTC
TRBJ2-7 TRBV12-3/TRBV12-4 TRBD2 many CASSLGSGIGPAYEQYF TGTGCCAGCAGTTTAGGTAGCGGGATTGGCCCCGCCTACGAGCAGTACTTC
TRBJ1-1 TRBV10-3 TRBD1 many CAISEIRTGENTEAFF TGTGCCATCAGTGAGATCAGGACAGGGGAGAACACTGAAGCTTTCTTT
TRBJ1-5 TRBV27 . many CASSLSAQSNQPQHF TGTGCCAGCAGTTTATCGGCACAGAGCAATCAGCCCCAGCATTTT
TRBJ2-1 TRBV3-1 . many CASSQDLGLYNEQFF TGTGCCAGCAGCCAAGATCTCGGGCTTTACAATGAGCAGTTCTTC
TRBJ1-1 TRBV7-2 TRBD1 many CASSFKTGSNTEAFF TGTGCCAGCAGCTTTAAGACAGGGTCGAACACTGAAGCTTTCTTT
TRBJ2-2 TRBV7-2 . many CASSFNFAGELFF TGTGCCAGCAGCTTTAACTTCGCCGGGGAGCTGTTTTTT
TRBJ1-1 TRBV7-8 . few CASSGGGVTEAFF TGTGCCAGCAGCGGGGGGGGCGTCACTGAAGCTTTCTTT
TRBJ2-7 TRBV5-1 TRBD1 . CASSLGPRQGHYPYEQYF TGCGCCAGCAGCTTGGGTCCCCGACAGGGCCATTACCCCTACGAGCAGTACTTC
TRBJ1-2 TRBV5-1 . . CASSSLNTDYGYTF TGCGCCAGCAGCTCTCTAAACACGGACTATGGCTACACCTTC
TRBJ2-3 TRBV5-1 TRBD2 many CASSIGLAGATDTQYF TGCGCCAGCAGCATCGGACTAGCGGGAGCCACAGATACGCAGTATTTT
TRBJ2-1 TRBV28 . many CASSGDSGYNEQFF TGTGCCAGCAGTGGTGACTCGGGGTACAATGAGCAGTTCTTC
TRBJ1-1 TRBV5-1 . many CASSLEGSGTEAFF TGTGCCAGCAGCTTAGAGGGATCGGGCACTGAAGCTTTCTTT
TRBJ1-1 TRBV28 . . CASTRGVGEAFF TGTGCCAGCACTAGGGGGGTCGGTGAGGCTTTCTTT
TRBJ2-7 TRBV11-2 . . CASSLELTGAYEQYF TGTGCCAGCAGCTTAGAACTGACAGGAGCCTACGAGCAGTACTTC
TRBJ2-2 TRBV2 TRBD1 . CAGAQGAGGELFF TGTGCCGGTGCCCAGGGGGCAGGCGGGGAGCTGTTTTTT
TRBJ1-1 TRBV11-1 . many CASSGRVNTEAFF TGTGCCAGCAGTGGTCGGGTGAACACTGAAGCTTTCTTT
TRBJ2-1 TRBV7-2 . . CASSPPGASGNEQFF TGTGCCAGCAGCCCGCCGGGGGCTAGCGGAAATGAGCAGTTCTTC
TRBJ1-5 TRBV7-6 . . CASSPTTGNQPQHF TGTGCCAGCAGCCCCACTACGGGCAATCAGCCCCAGCATTTT
TRBJ1-1 TRBV18 TRBD1 many CASSPGHRGPTEAFF TGTGCCAGCTCTCCCGGGCACAGGGGGCCCACTGAAGCTTTCTTT
TRBJ1-1 TRBV20-1 . many CSADRDGGNTEAFF TGCAGTGCTGACCGGGACGGGGGGAACACTGAAGCTTTCTTT
TRBJ1-1 TRBV4-1 . . CASSQDKYTEAFF TGCGCCAGCAGCCAAGATAAGTATACTGAAGCTTTCTTT
TRBJ2-7 TRBV28 . many CAIARRGWSSYEQYF TGTGCCATCGCCCGCCGGGGCTGGAGCTCCTACGAGCAGTACTTC
TRBJ2-7 TRBV5-8 TRBD2 many CASSPGGGSYEQYF TGTGCCAGCAGCCCGGGAGGAGGGTCCTACGAGCAGTACTTC
TRBJ1-1 TRBV6-1 . . CASSLQGTEASF TGTGCCAGCAGCCTCCAGGGAACTGAAGCTTCCTTT
TRBJ2-5 TRBV19 TRBD2 . CASSSPPVFDAGGEYQETQYF TGTGCCAGTAGTAGCCCTCCCGTTTTCGATGCGGGGGGGGAGTACCAAGAGACCCAGTACTTC
TRBJ1-1 TRBV3-1 . many CASSRGLVNTEAFF TGTGCCAGCAGCCGGGGGCTAGTGAACACTGAAGCTTTCTTT
TRBJ2-2 TRBV12-3/TRBV12-4 TRBD1 few CASQQGAAGELFF TGTGCCAGTCAACAGGGGGCAGCCGGGGAGCTGTTTTTT
TRBJ2-2 TRBV2 . many CASSSQWFGDKNTGELFF TGTGCCAGCAGTTCCCAGTGGTTTGGGGACAAGAACACCGGGGAGCTGTTTTTT
TRBJ2-7 TRBV11-2 TRBD2 . CASSLSAGTSGRRAYEQYF TGTGCCAGCAGCTTAAGCGCCGGGACTAGCGGGAGGAGGGCCTACGAGCAGTACTTC
TRBJ1-2 TRBV12-3/TRBV12-4 . . CASSIRDRSNYGYTF TGTGCCAGCAGTATCCGGGACCGATCTAACTATGGCTACACCTTC
TRBJ2-1 TRBV5-1 TRBD1 many CASSRETGIKNEQFF TGCGCCAGCAGCCGTGAGACAGGGATCAAGAATGAGCAGTTCTTC
TRBJ1-6 TRBV24-1 TRBD1 many CATSDRQGSPLHF TGTGCCACCAGTGATCGACAGGGATCACCCCTCCACTTT
TRBJ2-7 TRBV30 . . CAWRGQGRYEQYF TGTGCCTGGAGGGGGCAGGGGCGGTACGAGCAGTACTTC
TRBJ2-3 TRBV28 TRBD1 many CASNYRDRSTDTQYF TGTGCCAGCAATTACCGGGACAGGAGCACAGATACGCAGTATTTT
TRBJ2-3 TRBV7-9 . many CASSYSVGVTQYF TGTGCCAGCAGTTATTCGGTCGGCGTAACGCAGTATTTT